These T cell receptor beta chains were read from a single sample in a study of blood T cell repertoires in COVID-19. Data came from immunoSEQ multiplex PCR; TCRdb stores just in-frame clones and leaves some out. Among around 45,000 clones, 75% to 95% were seen once, and the ten largest hold 6% to 6.5%. Sequencing was done on a sample of peripheral blood. These receptors originate from a man aged 70-80 years with active COVID-19. Both conserved end residues are part of each CDR3. Fields, in order: CDR3 protein, clone size, V gene, J gene. Expanded clones are given a class, and other clones once, few, many or no size at all.

CDR3aa: CASSLERIGDNEQFF
abundance: -
v_gene: TRBV7-9
j_gene: TRBJ2-1

CDR3aa: CAISDTGVYNSPLHF
abundance: -
v_gene: TRBV10-3
j_gene: TRBJ1-6

CDR3aa: CASSFNRDQPQHF
abundance: -
v_gene: TRBV7-8
j_gene: TRBJ1-5

CDR3aa: CASSQVRLRLAPEQFF
abundance: -
v_gene: TRBV3-1/TRBV3-2
j_gene: TRBJ2-1

CDR3aa: CASSQVSGGRADTQYF
abundance: -
v_gene: TRBV3-1/TRBV3-2
j_gene: TRBJ2-3

CDR3aa: CASSPRTSVETQYF
abundance: -
v_gene: TRBV2
j_gene: TRBJ2-5

CDR3aa: CASSLEIVGANTDTQYF
abundance: -
v_gene: TRBV5-1
j_gene: TRBJ2-3

CDR3aa: CATASGDGANVLTF
abundance: -
v_gene: TRBV10-3
j_gene: TRBJ2-6

CDR3aa: CASSFRGRYNEQFF
abundance: -
v_gene: TRBV7-2
j_gene: TRBJ2-1

CDR3aa: CASSLELSSSYNEQFF
abundance: -
v_gene: TRBV11-2
j_gene: TRBJ2-1

CDR3aa: CASSYGQANSPLHF
abundance: -
v_gene: TRBV6-2/TRBV6-3
j_gene: TRBJ1-6

CDR3aa: CASTNRGSFYEQYF
abundance: -
v_gene: TRBV5-4
j_gene: TRBJ2-7

CDR3aa: CASSPGRGSVRSSYNEQFF
abundance: -
v_gene: TRBV6-2/TRBV6-3
j_gene: TRBJ2-1

CDR3aa: CASSLVSGGPETQYF
abundance: -
v_gene: TRBV5-1
j_gene: TRBJ2-5

CDR3aa: CASMGQRQPQHF
abundance: once
v_gene: TRBV19
j_gene: TRBJ1-5

CDR3aa: CASSEVVGVTDTQYF
abundance: -
v_gene: TRBV6-1
j_gene: TRBJ2-3

CDR3aa: CASSLDGRVDQPQHF
abundance: -
v_gene: TRBV7-9
j_gene: TRBJ1-5

CDR3aa: CASSYSSTGGSYEQYF
abundance: -
v_gene: TRBV6-2/TRBV6-3
j_gene: TRBJ2-7

CDR3aa: CASRHKRGRATDTQYF
abundance: -
v_gene: TRBV3-1/TRBV3-2
j_gene: TRBJ2-3

CDR3aa: CAWSNQISYNEQFF
abundance: -
v_gene: TRBV30
j_gene: TRBJ2-1

CDR3aa: CASSWQAGLAGDNEQFF
abundance: -
v_gene: TRBV5-1
j_gene: TRBJ2-1

CDR3aa: CASKGQGVSEQYF
abundance: few
v_gene: TRBV13
j_gene: TRBJ2-7

CDR3aa: CASSLGRGGTDTQYF
abundance: -
v_gene: TRBV5-4
j_gene: TRBJ2-3

CDR3aa: CASSQGLAGVQETQYF
abundance: -
v_gene: TRBV7-9
j_gene: TRBJ2-5

CDR3aa: CAIRSQDTLQETQYF
abundance: few
v_gene: TRBV10-3
j_gene: TRBJ2-5

CDR3aa: CASSRHPGHRRYEQYF
abundance: -
v_gene: TRBV21-1
j_gene: TRBJ2-7

CDR3aa: CASSWLTGTYGYTF
abundance: -
v_gene: TRBV5-6
j_gene: TRBJ1-2

CDR3aa: CASSVGADSYNSPLHF
abundance: -
v_gene: TRBV9
j_gene: TRBJ1-6

CDR3aa: CASSLARRSTETQYF
abundance: -
v_gene: TRBV7-8
j_gene: TRBJ2-5

CDR3aa: CASSGHVARRAGRNEQYF
abundance: -
v_gene: TRBV2
j_gene: TRBJ2-7

CDR3aa: CASSPKGDRGNEKLFF
abundance: once
v_gene: TRBV4-2
j_gene: TRBJ1-4

CDR3aa: CASSHLAGGQETQYF
abundance: -
v_gene: TRBV5-1
j_gene: TRBJ2-5

CDR3aa: CASTFSPSGTGELFF
abundance: -
v_gene: TRBV5-5
j_gene: TRBJ2-2

CDR3aa: CASSEQAGTFNEKLFF
abundance: once
v_gene: TRBV25-1
j_gene: TRBJ1-4

CDR3aa: CAWSVGSSGNTIYF
abundance: -
v_gene: TRBV30
j_gene: TRBJ1-3

CDR3aa: CASSETGGDYNEQFF
abundance: -
v_gene: TRBV6-1
j_gene: TRBJ2-1

CDR3aa: CASSYAADTGELFF
abundance: once
v_gene: TRBV6-2/TRBV6-3
j_gene: TRBJ2-2

CDR3aa: CASSRTVSSTDTQYF
abundance: few
v_gene: TRBV7-9
j_gene: TRBJ2-3

CDR3aa: CASSPKGTSGGADTQYF
abundance: -
v_gene: TRBV4-2
j_gene: TRBJ2-3

CDR3aa: CASSLSIGDEQYF
abundance: -
v_gene: TRBV27
j_gene: TRBJ2-7

CDR3aa: CASSIGRGETQYF
abundance: -
v_gene: TRBV19
j_gene: TRBJ2-5

CDR3aa: CASSLRGARNTGELFF
abundance: -
v_gene: TRBV5-1
j_gene: TRBJ2-2

CDR3aa: CAWSPRLSGGYNEQFF
abundance: -
v_gene: TRBV30
j_gene: TRBJ2-1

CDR3aa: CAIRARDSTYEQYF
abundance: -
v_gene: TRBV10-3
j_gene: TRBJ2-7

CDR3aa: CASSVMPRADTQYF
abundance: -
v_gene: TRBV9
j_gene: TRBJ2-3

CDR3aa: CASSLGAGQGDYGYTF
abundance: once
v_gene: TRBV28
j_gene: TRBJ1-2

CDR3aa: CAWSVSDGTGGYEQYF
abundance: -
v_gene: TRBV30
j_gene: TRBJ2-7

CDR3aa: CASRLTGGKGQPQHF
abundance: -
v_gene: TRBV2
j_gene: TRBJ1-5

CDR3aa: CASSLEDRAGGNTIYF
abundance: -
v_gene: TRBV7-8
j_gene: TRBJ1-3

CDR3aa: CASSPARVGDTQYF
abundance: once
v_gene: TRBV7-9
j_gene: TRBJ2-3

CDR3aa: CASRMTVYMNTEAFF
abundance: -
v_gene: TRBV2
j_gene: TRBJ1-1